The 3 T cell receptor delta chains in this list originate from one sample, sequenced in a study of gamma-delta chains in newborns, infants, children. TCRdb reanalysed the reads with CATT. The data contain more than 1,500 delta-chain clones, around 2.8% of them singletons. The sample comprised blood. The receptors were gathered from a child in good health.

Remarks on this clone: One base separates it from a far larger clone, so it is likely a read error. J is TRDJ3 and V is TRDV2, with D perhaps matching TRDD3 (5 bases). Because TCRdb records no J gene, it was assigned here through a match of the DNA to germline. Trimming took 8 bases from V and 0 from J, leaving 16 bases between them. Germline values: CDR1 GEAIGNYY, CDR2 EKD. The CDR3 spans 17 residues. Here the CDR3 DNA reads TGTGCCTTTTCGAAGGGGAACCGCTCCTGGGACACCCGACAGATGTTTTTC. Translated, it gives CAFSKGNRSWDTRQMFF.

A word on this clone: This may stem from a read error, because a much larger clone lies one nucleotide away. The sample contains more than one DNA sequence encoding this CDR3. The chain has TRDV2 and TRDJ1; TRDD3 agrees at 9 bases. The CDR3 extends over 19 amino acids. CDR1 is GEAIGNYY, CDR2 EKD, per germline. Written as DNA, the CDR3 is TGTGCCTGTGACACCGTACCTGTACTGGGGGACGATAACACCGATAAACTCATCTTC. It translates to CACDTVPVLGDDNTDKLIF.

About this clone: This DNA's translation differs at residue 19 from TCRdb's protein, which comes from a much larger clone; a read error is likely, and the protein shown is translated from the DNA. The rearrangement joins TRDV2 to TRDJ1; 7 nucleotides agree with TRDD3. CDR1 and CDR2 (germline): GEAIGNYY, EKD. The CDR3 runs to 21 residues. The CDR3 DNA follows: TGTGCCTGTGACACCGTCAACCTACCAGGGGATATTGACGCTACTACCGATAAACCCATCTTT. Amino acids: CACDTVNLPGDIDATTDKPIF.